This TCR beta chain was retrieved from a study of tumor and adjacent non-tumor tissue in lung cancer. This sample's RNA came from whole unsorted tissue. Germline V CDR1 and CDR2: SGHNT, YENEEA. This CDR3 contains 15 residues. General study findings and limits: Normal lung showed higher cumulative top 100 clone frequency than tumor. Compared with tumor, normal lung showed significantly lower TCR diversity.

Notes on this clonotype: No antigen is known for it. One end of the junction fails to match germline, which may point to a read error.

The library came from three nested PCR rounds adapted from ARM-PCR protocols. One entry per CDR3 protein, called by TCRdb with MiXCR from the multiplex PCR reads. The repertoire holds about 93,000 distinct CDR3 sequences, with less than 75% as singletons. The sequence came from a man aged 55 to 70 with non-small cell lung cancer. Sequencing was carried out using lung tumor tissue. This sequence joins TRBV11-3 and TRBJ2-2, with 8 bases aligning to TRBD1. CDR3 nucleotide sequence: TGTGTCAGCAGCAAGGACAGGGCTCTCACCGGGAAGCTGTTTTTC. This encodes CVSSKDRALTGKLFF.